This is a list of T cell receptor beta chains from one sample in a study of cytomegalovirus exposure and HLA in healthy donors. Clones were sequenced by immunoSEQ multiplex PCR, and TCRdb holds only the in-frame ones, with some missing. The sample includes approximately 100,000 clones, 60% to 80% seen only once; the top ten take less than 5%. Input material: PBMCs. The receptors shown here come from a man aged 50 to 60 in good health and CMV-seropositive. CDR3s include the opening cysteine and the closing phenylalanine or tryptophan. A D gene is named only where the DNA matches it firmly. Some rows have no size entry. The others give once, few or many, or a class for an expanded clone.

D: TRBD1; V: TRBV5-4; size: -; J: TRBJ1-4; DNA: TGTGCCAGCAGCACAGGACAGGGGTCGAATGAAAAACTGTTTTTT; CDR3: CASSTGQGSNEKLFF
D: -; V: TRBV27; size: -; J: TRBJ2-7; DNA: TGTGCCAGCCCCAGGGTATCCTCCTACGAGCAGTACTTC; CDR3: CASPRVSSYEQYF
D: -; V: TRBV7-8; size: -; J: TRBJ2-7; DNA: TGTGCCAGCAGTCCAGAGGGGGGGTGGGCTAGCTCCTACGAGCAGTACTTC; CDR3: CASSPEGGWASSYEQYF
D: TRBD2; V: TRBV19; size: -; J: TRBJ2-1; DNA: TGTGCCAGTAGTATCTCCGGACTAGCGTCCCAGTTCTTC; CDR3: CASSISGLASQFF
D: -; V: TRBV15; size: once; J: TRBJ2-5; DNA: TGTGCCACCAGCTTTCACGAGCGGCCCCAAGAGACCCAGTACTTC; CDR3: CATSFHERPQETQYF
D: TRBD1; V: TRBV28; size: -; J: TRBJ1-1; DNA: TGTGCCAGCAGACCAGGGACAGGGAGGAACACTGAAGCTTTCTTT; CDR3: CASRPGTGRNTEAFF
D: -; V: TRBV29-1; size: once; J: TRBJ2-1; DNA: TGCAGCGTTGGGAGCCACAATGAGCAGTTCTTC; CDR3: CSVGSHNEQFF
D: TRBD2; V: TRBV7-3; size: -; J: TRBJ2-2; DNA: TGTGCCAGCAGCTTAAGAGCGGGAGGAAACGCCGGGGAGCTGTTTTTT; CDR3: CASSLRAGGNAGELFF
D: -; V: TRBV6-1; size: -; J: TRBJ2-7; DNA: TGTGCCAGCAGGCCCGGGATCTCGACGGGGTACGAGCAGTACTTC; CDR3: CASRPGISTGYEQYF
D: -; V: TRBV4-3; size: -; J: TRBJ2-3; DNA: TGCGCCAGCAGCCAAGGGGGCAGGGGTGTGACAGATACGCAGTATTTT; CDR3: CASSQGGRGVTDTQYF
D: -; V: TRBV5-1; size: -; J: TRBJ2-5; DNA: TGCGCCAGCAGCTTGGGTTGGAGGGAAGAGACCCAGTACTTC; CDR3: CASSLGWREETQYF
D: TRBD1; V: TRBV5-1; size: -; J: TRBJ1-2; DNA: TGCGCCAGCAGCTTGGGGACAGGGGGCCCCTATGGCTACACCTTC; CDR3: CASSLGTGGPYGYTF
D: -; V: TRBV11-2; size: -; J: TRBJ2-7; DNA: TGTGCCAGCAGCTCCTTGGGGCGGCGGGGGCACTACGAGCAGTACTTC; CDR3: CASSSLGRRGHYEQYF
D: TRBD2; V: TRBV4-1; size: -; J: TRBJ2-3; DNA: TGCGCCAGCAGCCCGGGACTAGCGGGACTCCCTCAACCTCCGTATTTT; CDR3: CASSPGLAGLPQPPYF
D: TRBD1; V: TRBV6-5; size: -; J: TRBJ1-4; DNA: TGTGCCAGCAGCGACGGGACAGCAACTAATGAAAAACTGTTTTTT; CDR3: CASSDGTATNEKLFF
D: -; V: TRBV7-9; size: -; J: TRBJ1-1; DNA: TGTGCCAGCAGCTCGCTAGCAGGAGCTGAAGCTTTCTTT; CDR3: CASSSLAGAEAFF
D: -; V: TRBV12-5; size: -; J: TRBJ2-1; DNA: TGTGCTAGTGGTTTGGGAAGGAGAGGGCCAAATGAGCAGTTCTTC; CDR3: CASGLGRRGPNEQFF
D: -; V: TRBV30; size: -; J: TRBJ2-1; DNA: TGTGCCTGGAGTCTTGGGCTACAGTATGAGCAGTTCTTC; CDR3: CAWSLGLQYEQFF
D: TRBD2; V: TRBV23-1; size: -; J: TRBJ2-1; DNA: TGCGCCAGCAGCCGGACTAGCGACTACAATGAGCAGTTCTTC; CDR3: CASSRTSDYNEQFF
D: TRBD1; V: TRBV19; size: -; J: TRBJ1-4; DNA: TGTGCCAGTAGTACAGGACAGGGTGCGGAAAAACTGTTTTTT; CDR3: CASSTGQGAEKLFF
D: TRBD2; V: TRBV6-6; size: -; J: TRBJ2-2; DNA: TGTGCCCATGGGAGGGGAGACGGGGAGCTGTTTTTT; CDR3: CAHGRGDGELFF
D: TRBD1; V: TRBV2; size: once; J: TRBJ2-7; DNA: TGTGCCAGCAGTGTTCGGGACAGCTCGCACGAGCAGTACTTC; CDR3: CASSVRDSSHEQYF